Listed below are T cell receptor beta chains from one sample, sequenced in a study of blood T cell repertoires in COVID-19. Clones were sequenced by immunoSEQ multiplex PCR, and TCRdb holds only the in-frame ones, with some missing. The table includes about 410,000 clones, about 91% detected once. What was sequenced was peripheral blood. These receptors were obtained from a middle-aged woman with COVID-19, enrolled during active disease. CDR3s include the opening cysteine and the closing phenylalanine or tryptophan.

v_call: TRBV25-1
j_call: TRBJ2-2
cdr3_aa: CASSEFLGSGSTGELFF

v_call: TRBV6-6
j_call: TRBJ1-5
cdr3_aa: CASSYDSRIRPQHF

v_call: TRBV10-3
j_call: TRBJ1-5
cdr3_aa: CGQGYQPQHF

v_call: TRBV6-1
j_call: TRBJ1-1
cdr3_aa: CASSGDTWTGNTEAFF

v_call: TRBV9
j_call: TRBJ1-1
cdr3_aa: CASSPRGGMNTEAFF

v_call: TRBV18
j_call: TRBJ2-5
cdr3_aa: CASSPPNSRQETQYF

v_call: TRBV28
j_call: TRBJ1-1
cdr3_aa: CASSPITGITIGTEAFF

v_call: TRBV27
j_call: TRBJ1-5
cdr3_aa: CASSFPGGRVHF

v_call: TRBV4-3
j_call: TRBJ2-2
cdr3_aa: CASSQDTPSGRRIVGELFF

v_call: TRBV10-3
j_call: TRBJ1-5
cdr3_aa: CAISAGTGDQPQHF

v_call: TRBV4-3
j_call: TRBJ1-4
cdr3_aa: CASSLVRLTNEKLFF

v_call: TRBV7-3
j_call: TRBJ2-5
cdr3_aa: CASSLSGEETQYF

v_call: TRBV5-1
j_call: TRBJ1-6
cdr3_aa: CASSLEIGQGNSPLHF

v_call: TRBV9
j_call: TRBJ1-1
cdr3_aa: CASSVVTGMNTEAFF

v_call: TRBV30
j_call: TRBJ1-1
cdr3_aa: CACDVDRKAFF

v_call: TRBV28
j_call: TRBJ2-7
cdr3_aa: CASTGPGGFYEQYF

v_call: TRBV11-3
j_call: TRBJ2-2
cdr3_aa: CASRRGANTGELFF

v_call: TRBV4-3
j_call: TRBJ1-6
cdr3_aa: CASSSTGAAVNSPLHF

v_call: TRBV2
j_call: TRBJ1-2
cdr3_aa: CASSVKLEAGYTF

v_call: TRBV6-2/TRBV6-3
j_call: TRBJ2-2
cdr3_aa: CASSYEVAGGKNTGELFF

v_call: TRBV7-2
j_call: TRBJ1-6
cdr3_aa: CASSLAGTASGSPLHF

v_call: TRBV13
j_call: TRBJ1-6
cdr3_aa: CASSLRTEYNSPLHF

v_call: TRBV16
j_call: TRBJ1-6
cdr3_aa: CASSQFGQGSDNSPLHF

v_call: TRBV30
j_call: TRBJ1-5
cdr3_aa: CAWSRTGSQPQHF

v_call: TRBV7-2
j_call: TRBJ1-2
cdr3_aa: CASSPRQGESFYGYTF

v_call: TRBV2
j_call: TRBJ1-2
cdr3_aa: CASRPSGTGDGYTF

v_call: TRBV10-3
j_call: TRBJ2-2
cdr3_aa: CAILRTSNTGELFF

v_call: TRBV5-1
j_call: TRBJ1-1
cdr3_aa: CASRTLFQGAMNTEAFF

v_call: TRBV5-1
j_call: TRBJ2-7
cdr3_aa: CASSLRGGDDEQYF

v_call: TRBV15
j_call: TRBJ2-7
cdr3_aa: CATSTPGTTVFYEQYF

v_call: TRBV19
j_call: TRBJ1-1
cdr3_aa: CASSISGDYTEAFF

v_call: TRBV7-9
j_call: TRBJ2-1
cdr3_aa: CASSLVGGEQFF

v_call: TRBV27
j_call: TRBJ1-6
cdr3_aa: CVSSGGNSPLHF

v_call: TRBV28
j_call: TRBJ1-4
cdr3_aa: CASSFGGEPKLFF

v_call: TRBV7-9
j_call: TRBJ2-3
cdr3_aa: CASSLRGSGGTTDTQYF

v_call: TRBV4-3
j_call: TRBJ2-1
cdr3_aa: CASSQDPLAVSYNEQFF

v_call: TRBV10-3
j_call: TRBJ2-7
cdr3_aa: CAISGGLSSYEQYF

v_call: TRBV27
j_call: TRBJ2-7
cdr3_aa: CASSKSTGSSYEQYF

v_call: TRBV30
j_call: TRBJ1-1
cdr3_aa: CAWSSGVNTEAFF

v_call: TRBV12-3/TRBV12-4
j_call: TRBJ1-6
cdr3_aa: CASGGWDSPLHF

v_call: TRBV2
j_call: TRBJ1-1
cdr3_aa: CASSETRGKLNTEAFF

v_call: TRBV7-2
j_call: TRBJ2-5
cdr3_aa: CASSEYVGQGETQYF

v_call: TRBV16
j_call: TRBJ1-1
cdr3_aa: CASSQGLNTEAFF